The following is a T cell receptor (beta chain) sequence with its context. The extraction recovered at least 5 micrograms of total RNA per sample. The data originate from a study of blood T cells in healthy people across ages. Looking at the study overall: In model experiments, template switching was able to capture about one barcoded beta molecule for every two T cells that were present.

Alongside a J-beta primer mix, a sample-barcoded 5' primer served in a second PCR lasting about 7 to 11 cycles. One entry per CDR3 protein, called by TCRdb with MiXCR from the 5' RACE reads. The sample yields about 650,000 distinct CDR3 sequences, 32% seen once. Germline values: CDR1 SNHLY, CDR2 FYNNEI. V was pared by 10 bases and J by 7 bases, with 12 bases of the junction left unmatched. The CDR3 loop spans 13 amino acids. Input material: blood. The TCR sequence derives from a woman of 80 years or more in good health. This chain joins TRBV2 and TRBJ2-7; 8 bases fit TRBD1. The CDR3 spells CANRSGQGREQYF. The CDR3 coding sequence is TGTGCCAACAGGTCCGGACAGGGTCGAGAGCAGTACTTC.